Below, 8 T cell receptor beta chains from the same sample are listed, as sequenced in a study of blood T cell repertoires in COVID-19 (dated by TCRdb to the early 2020s). Library generation was performed with the immunoSEQ multiplex PCR assay. TCRdb stores this immuneACCESS table with in-frame sequences only. Part of the clones is absent; in the studies checked, under half of the shortfall reflects unresolved V genes, and no reason is known for the rest. The sample data list roughly 100,000 clones, and roughly 84% of these were observed just once. 2.1% of the sample is taken by the ten largest. Sequencing was done on a sample of peripheral blood. Receptors were obtained from a human donor in a cohort sampled during active COVID-19.

This clone was counted a single time. The chain is built from TRBV27 and TRBJ1-2, with 7 bases matching TRBD1. Germline V lookup: CDR1 MNHEY, CDR2 SMNVEV (reference sequence). The V gene end was trimmed by 5 bases and the J gene end by 0 bases; junction bases not matched to a gene: 6. CDR3 length equals 15 residues. CDR3 sequence reads: CASSPGTVANYGYTF. Written as DNA, the CDR3 is TGTGCCAGCAGTCCCGGGACAGTAGCTAACTATGGCTACACCTTC.

The chain combines TRBV19 with TRBJ1-4; 7 bases match TRBD1. CDR1 is LNHDA and CDR2 is SQIVND in the germline V gene (reference sequence). Trimming cost V 8 bases and J 4 bases; bases outside gene matches: 4. This CDR3 contains 13 residues. CDR3 region: CASGGQINEKLFF. DNA for the CDR3: TGTGCCAGTGGGGGACAGATTAATGAAAAACTGTTTTTT.

Regarding this clone: No conserved phenylalanine or tryptophan is present at the end of the CDR3, so a read error is the likely explanation. The chain carries TRBV3-1 (or the pseudogene TRBV3-2) and TRBJ1-2; D remains ambiguous. The CDR3 length is 12 residues. The germline CDR1 and CDR2 sequences are LGHDT and YNNKEL (reference sequence). Trimming removed 0 bases from V and 10 bases from J, with 9 bases in between. CDR3 loop: CASSQDTADYTL. In DNA form, the CDR3 reads TGTGCCAGCAGCCAAGATACAGCGGACTACACCCTC.

The chain combines TRBV4-2 with TRBJ2-3; TRBD2 matches 16 bases. The CDR3 loop spans 18 amino acids. Per germline, CDR1 LGHNA and CDR2 YNFKEQ. V shed 0 bases, J shed 4 bases, and the junction held 4 bases outside the gene matches. CDR3 in DNA: TGTGCCAGCAGCCAAGATCGGGGACTAGCGGGAGGGTCAGATACGCAGTATTTT. It codes for CASSQDRGLAGGSDTQYF.

The chain links TRBV2 to TRBJ2-2; 12 nucleotides agree with TRBD2. Germline loops: CDR1 SNHLY, CDR2 FYNNEI. The CDR3 consists of 16 residues. Trimming removed 8 bases from V and 2 bases from J; junction bases left unmatched: 6. CDR3 nucleotide sequence: TGTGCCAGCGCGACTAGCGGGAGTTCTAACACCGGGGAGCTGTTTTTT. Translating it yields CASATSGSSNTGELFF.

This sequence joins TRBV27 and TRBJ1-6; TRBD1 agrees at 7 bases. The CDR3 totals 15 residues. Unmatched junction bases numbered 8, after V lost 6 bases and J lost 6 bases. Germline V CDR1 and CDR2: MNHEY, SMNVEV (reference sequence). CDR3 amino acids: CASSPTGVGNSPLHF. The CDR3 bases are TGTGCCAGCAGCCCAACAGGGGTCGGTAATTCACCCCTCCACTTT.

The chain links TRBV27 to TRBJ2-4; 7 nucleotides align to TRBD1. Germline CDR1 MNHEY, CDR2 SMNVEV (reference sequence). V gave up 0 bases and J gave up 7 bases; unmatched junction bases: 6. This CDR3 spans 15 amino acids. The CDR3 here is CASSLSQGSGNIQYF. CDR3 DNA sequence: TGTGCCAGCAGTTTATCACAGGGGTCTGGGAACATTCAGTACTTC.

This chain joins TRBV6-5 and TRBJ1-6; D remains ambiguous. V lost 8 bases and J lost 5, with 7 bases in between. The CDR3 spans 12 residues. Germline loops: CDR1 MNHEY, CDR2 SVGAGI. CDR3 in amino acids: CASQYHNSPLHF. The CDR3 bases are TGTGCCAGCCAGTATCATAATTCACCCCTCCACTTT.